This T cell receptor beta chain was documented in a study of blood T cells in healthy people across ages. The amount of total RNA extracted per sample was at least 6 micrograms. Study-level findings and limits: Per million T cells, the diversity of TCR beta decreased roughly linearly as age advanced. In these data, TCR beta diversity tracked strongly with naive T cell percentage. Changes in expanded clonotypes were possibly confounded, as the CMV status of donors was unknown.

Notes on this clonotype: The antigen is unknown.

A second about 6 to 12 cycle PCR used barcoded and J-beta primers. TCRdb used MiXCR to reprocess the 5' RACE reads, holding one entry per CDR3 protein. The sample consists of 1.4 million to 1.5 million distinct CDR3 sequences, around 42% of them appearing once. The CDR3 is 13 amino acids. With 5 bases removed from V and 2 bases from J, the gap between germline ends came to 12 bases. Germline V gives CDR1 SQVTM, CDR2 ANQGSEA. The specimen sequenced was blood. V is TRBV29-1 and J is TRBJ1-1; tentative D call: TRBD1 (5 bases). The TCR was taken from a young woman in good health. CDR3 sequence: CSVIRDVNTEAFF. The CDR3 DNA reads as TGCAGCGTTATAAGGGACGTAAACACTGAAGCTTTCTTT.